This T cell receptor (beta chain) was captured in a study of preoperative IRX-2 immunotherapy in early breast cancer. Noted treatment: preoperative locoregional IRX-2 cytokine immunotherapy. This phase Ib study tested locoregional IRX-2 cytokine immunotherapy given before surgery. Using immunoSEQ multiplex PCR, the repertoire was profiled, and TCRdb retains in-frame clones only, with some absent. The sample carries some 22,000 clones, roughly 95% recorded once. The CDR3 runs 13 residues. CDR1 ENHRY and CDR2 SYGVKD come from the germline V gene. Trimming took off 2 bases at V and 11 bases at J, with 15 bases between the two ends.

The starting material was tumor tissue, obtained after IRX-2 immunotherapy. This TCR derives from a human donor with breast cancer. This chain joins TRBV10-3 and TRBJ1-1; weak D call: TRBD1 (5 bases). CDR3 nucleotides: TGTGCCATCAGTGAGCGCGGGGAGGGGATCGCTTTCTTT. Amino acid sequence: CAISERGEGIAFF.